Shown below are 19 T cell receptor beta chains from a single sample sequenced in a study of cytomegalovirus exposure and HLA in healthy donors. Vbeta (60) and Jbeta (13) primers were used in the PCR. This table comes from immunoSEQ multiplex PCR, and its TCRdb copy is limited to in-frame clones, with some not included. The table records around 67,000 clones, approximately 80% of them present only once. The source material was PBMCs. The receptors here all came from a man younger than 35 in good health and CMV-seropositive.

Remarks on this clone: This sample also contains other DNA sequences that code for the same CDR3. V usage is TRBV6-5 and J usage is TRBJ1-1; D not certain. Trimming shortened V by 2 bases and J by 1 base, and 5 bases separated the two germline ends. The CDR3 has 13 residues. Germline V gene lookup returns CDR1 MNHEY and CDR2 SVGAGI. CDR3 coding DNA: TGTGCCAGCAGTTACGGGCAGAACACTGAAGCTTTCTTT. This sequence encodes CASSYGQNTEAFF.

V is TRBV6-1 and J is TRBJ2-5; D call uncertain. Germline CDR1 and CDR2: MNHNS and SASEGT. This CDR3 is built from 14 residues. The V and J ends lost 5 bases and 5 bases respectively, with 15 bases between them. The CDR3 DNA reads as TGTGCCAGCAGTAAAACCGGTCCCCGGGAGACCCAGTACTTC. Residues: CASSKTGPRETQYF.

The V and J genes are TRBV6-1 and TRBJ2-7; D is unresolved. This CDR3 contains 11 residues. V dropped 6 bases and J dropped 3 bases, with 6 bases sitting between them. Germline assignment: CDR1 MNHNS and CDR2 SASEGT. The CDR3 reads CASRNNYEQYF. As DNA, the CDR3 is TGTGCCAGCAGAAATAACTACGAGCAGTACTTC.

The chain joins TRBV6-5 to TRBJ2-1; 8 bases are a match to TRBD1. CDR1 and CDR2 (germline): MNHEY, SVGAGI. There are 15 residues in the CDR3. Germline trimming cut 4 bases from V and 12 bases from J; bases unmatched to any gene: 14. DNA for the CDR3: TGTGCCAGCAGTTTACAGGGGGTGCTCCCAACCCGGCAGTTCTTC. It specifies CASSLQGVLPTRQFF.

The rearrangement joins TRBV5-1 to TRBJ1-2, with D tentatively TRBD1 (5 bases). The CDR3 is 15 amino acids. Trimming took off 0 bases at V and 7 bases at J, with 16 bases between the two ends. Germline CDR1 and CDR2: SGHRS and YFSETQ. The CDR3 here is CASSLAETVLAGYTF. In DNA form, the CDR3 reads TGCGCCAGCAGCTTGGCCGAGACAGTCCTTGCTGGCTACACCTTC.

V is TRBV30 and J is TRBJ1-2, with a possible D match to TRBD1 (5 bases). From germline, CDR1 is GTSNPN and CDR2 SVGIG (reference sequence). This CDR3 is built from 13 residues. Trimming pared 2 bases from V and 4 bases from J, leaving 11 bases between. The CDR3: CAWSIGGSYGYTF. CDR3 bases: TGTGCCTGGAGTATTGGGGGGTCCTATGGCTACACCTTC.

This sequence joins TRBV10-3 and TRBJ2-5; D unresolved. Trimming removed 4 bases at V and 4 bases at J, with 10 bases between. CDR1 is ENHRY, CDR2 SYGVKD, per germline. This CDR3 contains 13 residues. This CDR3 is CAISVSGGETQYF. In DNA form, the CDR3 reads TGTGCCATCAGTGTTTCCGGTGGAGAGACCCAGTACTTC.

This clone was found once. The V call is TRBV9, the J call TRBJ1-5; TRBD1 aligns across 7 bases. Unmatched junction bases numbered 4, after V lost 4 bases and J lost 3 bases. The germline V gene has CDR1 SGDLS and CDR2 YYNGEE. The CDR3 runs to 14 residues. The CDR3 DNA is TGTGCCAGCAGCCCGGGACAGAACAATCAGCCCCAGCATTTT. Translation: CASSPGQNNQPQHF. Together with reference TRBV9 and TRBJ1-5, the CDR3 gives the full variable domain: DSGVTQTPKHLITATGQRVTLRCSPRSGDLSVYWYQQSLDQGLQFLIQYYNGEERAKGNILERFSAQQFPDLHSELNLSSLELGDSALYFCASSPGQNNQPQHFGDGTRLSIL.

The rearrangement joins TRBV7-9 to TRBJ2-3; TRBD1 aligns across 9 bases. The CDR3 consists of 16 residues. The V and J ends lost 5 bases and 4 bases, in that order; junction bases with no gene match: 10. Germline values: CDR1 SEHNR, CDR2 FQNEAQ (reference sequence). The CDR3, as DNA: TGTGCCAGCAGCCCATCTCGGGACAGGGACTCAGATACGCAGTATTTT. It specifies CASSPSRDRDSDTQYF.

This chain links TRBV6-1 with TRBJ1-6; 7 positions agree with TRBD1. The length of the CDR3 is 15 residues. The germline gives CDR1 MNHNS, CDR2 SASEGT. V lost 1 base to trimming and J lost 11 bases; unmatched junction nucleotides: 8. As DNA, the CDR3 is TGTGCCAGCAGTGAAGGGGGCAGGGGGAGGACACCCCTCCACTTT. As protein: CASSEGGRGRTPLHF.

This chain joins TRBV5-8 and TRBJ2-5, with 10 nucleotides matching TRBD1. The CDR3 is made up of 18 amino acids. With 2 bases clipped from V and 4 bases from J, the junction kept 14 bases outside the gene matches. From germline, CDR1 is SGHTS and CDR2 YDEGEE. The CDR3 DNA reads as TGTGCCAGCAGCTTCGTTTTGAGGACAGGGGGTTTTAGAGAGACCCAGTACTTC. Translation: CASSFVLRTGGFRETQYF.

The CDR3 sequence is CAWSVWGRDTEAFF. DNA of the CDR3: TGTGCCTGGAGTGTATGGGGCAGAGACACTGAAGCTTTCTTT. The chain is built from TRBV30 and TRBJ1-1, with a weak D call TRBD1 (5 bases). Trimming cost V 0 bases and J 3 bases, with 11 bases left between them. This CDR3 has 14 amino acids. Germline V gene sequence: CDR1 GTSNPN, CDR2 SVGIG (reference sequence).

The chain combines TRBV5-1 with TRBJ2-7; 9 bases are a match to TRBD1. Trimming at V came to 4 bases and at J to 6 bases, leaving 11 bases not matched to a gene. Looked up from germline, CDR1 is SGHRS and CDR2 is YFSETQ. CDR3 length: 15 amino acids. CDR3 coding DNA: TGCGCCAGCAGCCCACCGGGACAGGGCAAAGTCGAGCAGTACTTC. It specifies CASSPPGQGKVEQYF.

The chain carries TRBV5-1 and TRBJ2-1; unclear D gene. The V end was cut by 0 bases, the J end by 8 bases, with 15 bases between. This CDR3 has 15 amino acids. The germline V gene encodes CDR1 SGHRS and CDR2 YFSETQ. The CDR3 loop is CASSLVTGSSDEQFF. CDR3 in DNA: TGCGCCAGCAGCTTGGTTACTGGATCGAGCGATGAGCAGTTCTTC. Drawing the rest from reference TRBV5-1 and TRBJ2-1, the complete variable domain is KAGVTQTPRYLIKTRGQQVTLSCSPISGHRSVSWYQQTPGQGLQFLFEYFSETQRNKGNFPGRFSGRQFSNSRSEMNVSTLELGDSALYLCASSLVTGSSDEQFFGPGTRLTVL.

This chain uses TRBV29-1 with TRBJ2-5; 11 nucleotides match TRBD1. CDR1 and CDR2 from the germline V gene are SQVTM and ANQGSEA. V dropped 7 bases and J dropped 4; count of bases not matched to a gene: 8. The CDR3 is made up of 14 amino acids. CDR3 sequence: CSATRDRGGETQYF. The CDR3 DNA reads TGCAGCGCGACACGGGACAGGGGGGGAGAGACCCAGTACTTC.

V and J are TRBV6-5 and TRBJ2-2; no reliable D call. The CDR3 loop spans 15 amino acids. Germline loops: CDR1 MNHEY, CDR2 SVGAGI. V was pared by 5 bases and J by 3 bases, with 13 bases between. DNA of the CDR3: TGTGCCAGCAGTGCTCATAAACAGTACACCGGGGAGCTGTTTTTT. Its translation is CASSAHKQYTGELFF.

This clone has just one count. This chain uses TRBV7-6 with TRBJ2-2; weak D call: TRBD1 (5 bases). V shed 2 bases and J shed 7 bases, with 5 bases lying between them. Germline CDR1 is SGHVS and CDR2 is FNYEAQ. This CDR3 region has 12 residues. CDR3 nucleotide sequence: TGTGCCAGCAGCTTAAGGGGCGGGGAGCTGTTTTTT. This codes for CASSLRGGELFF.

V is TRBV10-1 and J is TRBJ2-2, with 7 bases fitting TRBD2. The germline CDR1 and CDR2 sequences are WNHNN and SYGVQD (reference sequence). CDR3 length: 14 amino acids. Germline trimming cut 6 bases from V and 4 bases from J; bases unmatched to any gene: 5. The CDR3 protein is CASRKASGTGELFF. The CDR3 region has the DNA TGCGCCAGCAGGAAGGCTAGCGGCACCGGGGAGCTGTTTTTT.

The chain is built from TRBV9 and TRBJ2-7; TRBD1 matches 7 bases. CDR1 SGDLS and CDR2 YYNGEE come from the germline V gene. The V and J ends lost 3 bases and 5 bases, in that order; junction bases with no gene match: 8. This CDR3 is built from 14 residues. CDR3 region: CASSARQGDDEQYF. The CDR3 DNA reads TGTGCCAGCAGCGCGAGACAGGGTGACGACGAGCAGTACTTC.